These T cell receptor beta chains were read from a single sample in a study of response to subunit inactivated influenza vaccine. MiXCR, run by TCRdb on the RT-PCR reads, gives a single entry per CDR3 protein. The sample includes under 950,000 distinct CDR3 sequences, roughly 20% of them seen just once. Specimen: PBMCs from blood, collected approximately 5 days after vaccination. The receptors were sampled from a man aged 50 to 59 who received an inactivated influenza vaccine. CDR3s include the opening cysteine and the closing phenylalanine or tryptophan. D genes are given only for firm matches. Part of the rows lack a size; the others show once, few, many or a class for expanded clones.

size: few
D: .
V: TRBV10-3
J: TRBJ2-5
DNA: TGTGCCATCAGTGGAACAGGGAACCAAGAGACCCAGTACTTC
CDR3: CAISGTGNQETQYF

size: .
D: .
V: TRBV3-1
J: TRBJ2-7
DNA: TGTGCCAGCAGCCAAGATCCCGGATTCAACGAGCAGTACTTC
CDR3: CASSQDPGFNEQYF

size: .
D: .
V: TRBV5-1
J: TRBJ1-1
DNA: TGCGCCAGCAGCGGATCTACGGGGGGAACTGAAGCTTTCTTT
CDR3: CASSGSTGGTEAFF

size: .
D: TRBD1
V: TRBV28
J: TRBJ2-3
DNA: TGTGCCAGCACTCGGAAGACAGGGATCACAGATACGCAGTATTTT
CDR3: CASTRKTGITDTQYF

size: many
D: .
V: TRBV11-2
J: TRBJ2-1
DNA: TGTGCCAGCAGCCCTGGGACTCTGACCCTGTACAATGAGCAGTTCTTC
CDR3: CASSPGTLTLYNEQFF

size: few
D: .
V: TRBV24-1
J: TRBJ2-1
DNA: TGTGCCACCAGTGCCTCCTTTTCGGGCTACAATGAGCAGTTCTTC
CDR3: CATSASFSGYNEQFF

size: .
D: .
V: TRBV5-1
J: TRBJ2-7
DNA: TGCGCCAGCAGCTCGCGGGGAGCCCACGAGCAGTACTTC
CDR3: CASSSRGAHEQYF

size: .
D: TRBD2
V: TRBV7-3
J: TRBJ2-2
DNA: TGTGCCAGCGCGGGACTAGCGGGGTACGGGGAGCTGTTTTTT
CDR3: CASAGLAGYGELFF

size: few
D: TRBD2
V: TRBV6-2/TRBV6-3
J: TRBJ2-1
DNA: TGTGCCAGCAGAAACGCTCTAGCGGGGGGGTCCCTTGTGAATGAGCAGTTCTTC
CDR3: CASRNALAGGSLVNEQFF

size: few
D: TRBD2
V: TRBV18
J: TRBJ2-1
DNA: TGTGCCAGCTCACCGCTGCGGACTAGCGAAAATGAGCAGTTCTTC
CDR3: CASSPLRTSENEQFF

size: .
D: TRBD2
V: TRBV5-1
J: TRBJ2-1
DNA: TGCGCCAGCAGCTTGTCGAGCGGGAGTACCCATGAGCAGTTCTTC
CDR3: CASSLSSGSTHEQFF

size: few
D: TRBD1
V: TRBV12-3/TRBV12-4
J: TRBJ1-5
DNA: TGTGCCAGCAGTCTCGAGACAGGGACCCTACGACCCCAGCATTTT
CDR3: CASSLETGTLRPQHF

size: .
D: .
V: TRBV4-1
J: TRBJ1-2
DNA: TGCGCCAGCAGCCCTCGACAGATAAATTGGGGGGGCTACACCTTC
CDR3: CASSPRQINWGGYTF

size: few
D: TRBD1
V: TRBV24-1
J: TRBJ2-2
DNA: TGTGCCACCAGTGGCGTTACAACAGGGGGCGATCTGGGGACCGGGGAGCTGTTTTTT
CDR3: CATSGVTTGGDLGTGELFF

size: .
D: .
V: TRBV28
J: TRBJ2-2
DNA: TGTGCCAGCAGTTGGAAGGTCGGGGAGCTGTTTTTT
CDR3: CASSWKVGELFF

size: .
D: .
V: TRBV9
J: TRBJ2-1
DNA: TGTGCCAGCAGCTCAGGGGGGGGAATGAGCTCCTACAATGAGCAGTTCTTC
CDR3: CASSSGGGMSSYNEQFF

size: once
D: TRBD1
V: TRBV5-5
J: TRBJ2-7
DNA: TGTGCCAGCAGCGCACCCCCCGGACAGGGCTACGAGCAGTACTTC
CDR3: CASSAPPGQGYEQYF

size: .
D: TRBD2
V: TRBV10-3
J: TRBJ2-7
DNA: TGTGCCATCAGTGAGTCGGGGACTAGCGGAAACTACTCCTACGAGCAGTACTTC
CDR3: CAISESGTSGNYSYEQYF

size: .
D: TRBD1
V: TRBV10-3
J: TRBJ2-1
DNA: TGTGCCATCAGTAGACAGGGGCCCTCCCTGAGCTCCTACAATGAGCAGTTCTTC
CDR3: CAISRQGPSLSSYNEQFF

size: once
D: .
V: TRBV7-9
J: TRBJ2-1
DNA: TGTGCCAGCAGCTTTGAGCAGGACAATGAGCAGTTCTTC
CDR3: CASSFEQDNEQFF

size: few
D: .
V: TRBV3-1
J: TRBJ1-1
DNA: TGTGCCAGCAGCCAAGAGGTGTTAAACACTGAAGCTTTCTTT
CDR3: CASSQEVLNTEAFF

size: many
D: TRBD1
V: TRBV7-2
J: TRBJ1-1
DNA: TGTGCCAGCAGCCGACATACAGGGGACACTGAAGCTTTCTTT
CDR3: CASSRHTGDTEAFF

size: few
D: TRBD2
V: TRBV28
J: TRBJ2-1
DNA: TGTGCCAGCAGTTGGGGACTAGCGGGAGGAATTGAGCAGTTCTTC
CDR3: CASSWGLAGGIEQFF

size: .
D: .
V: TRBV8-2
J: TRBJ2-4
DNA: TGTGCCAGCAGCCCTACGTTGGGACAGATAGCCAAAAACATTCAGTACTTC
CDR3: CASSPTLGQIAKNIQYF

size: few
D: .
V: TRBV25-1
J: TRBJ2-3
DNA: TGTGCCAGCAGTGAAGTGGGCCTGGGCACAGATACGCAGTATTTT
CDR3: CASSEVGLGTDTQYF

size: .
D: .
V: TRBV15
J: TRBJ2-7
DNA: TGTGCCACCAGCAGAGATCTGGCGAGCATCTCCTACGAGCAGTACTTC
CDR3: CATSRDLASISYEQYF

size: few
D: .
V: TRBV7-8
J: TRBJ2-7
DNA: TGTGCCAGCAGCTTCCGAGGGTCTGAAGAGCAGTACTTC
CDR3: CASSFRGSEEQYF

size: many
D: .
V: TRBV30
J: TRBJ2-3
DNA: TGTGCCTGGAGTGTAACGTTCTCAGATACGCAGTATTTT
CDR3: CAWSVTFSDTQYF

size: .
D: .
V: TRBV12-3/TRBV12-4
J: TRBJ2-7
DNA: TGTGCCAGCAGTTTACGGTCCCCGGGCACGTCCTACGAGCAGTACTTC
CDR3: CASSLRSPGTSYEQYF

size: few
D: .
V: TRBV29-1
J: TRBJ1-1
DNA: TGCAGCGTTAAAATGGACAGAAACACTGAAGCTTTCTTT
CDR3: CSVKMDRNTEAFF

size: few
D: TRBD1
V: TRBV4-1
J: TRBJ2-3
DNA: TGCGCCAGCAGCCAAGACAGGGGGCCCGCTACGCAGTATTTT
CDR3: CASSQDRGPATQYF

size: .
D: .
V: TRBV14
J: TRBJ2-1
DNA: TGTGCCAGCAGCCAAGATTGGGGGAGCTCCTACAATGAGCAGTTCTTC
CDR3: CASSQDWGSSYNEQFF

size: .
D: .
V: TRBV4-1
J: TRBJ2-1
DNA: TGCGCCAGCAGCCTAAGACAGGAACTCTACAATGAGCAGTTCTTC
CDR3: CASSLRQELYNEQFF

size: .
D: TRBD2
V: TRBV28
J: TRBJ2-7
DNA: TGTGCCAGCAGTGGCTTCCGACTAGCGGCCTCCTACGAGCAGTACTTC
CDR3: CASSGFRLAASYEQYF

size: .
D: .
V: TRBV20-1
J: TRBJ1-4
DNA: TGCAGTGCTAGAGATCGTCAAAGGGGCGAACTTAATGAAAAACTGTTTTTT
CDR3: CSARDRQRGELNEKLFF

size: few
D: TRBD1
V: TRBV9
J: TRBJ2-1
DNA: TGTGCCAGCAGCGCAGAGCCGGGACAGGGTTCCAATGAGCAGTTCTTC
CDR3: CASSAEPGQGSNEQFF

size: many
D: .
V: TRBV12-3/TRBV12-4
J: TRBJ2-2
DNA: TGTGCCAGCAGGCGGGAACTAGCGAACACCGGGGAGCTGTTTTTT
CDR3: CASRRELANTGELFF

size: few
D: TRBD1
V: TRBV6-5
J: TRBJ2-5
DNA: TGTGCCAGCAGATTACCGGGACAGGGGGCCGACCAGTACTTC
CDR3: CASRLPGQGADQYF

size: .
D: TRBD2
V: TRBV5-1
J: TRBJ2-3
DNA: TGCGCCAGCAGCTTGGGAGCTAGCGGAGATACGCAGTATTTT
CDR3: CASSLGASGDTQYF

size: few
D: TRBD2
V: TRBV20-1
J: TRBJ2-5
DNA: TGCAGTGCTAGCGGGGGGACTAGCGGGAGCAGAAGTCAGTACTTC
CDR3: CSASGGTSGSRSQYF

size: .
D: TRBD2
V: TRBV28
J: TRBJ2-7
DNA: TGTGCCAGCAGTTTCCTTCAGCGGGGCGGCTACGAGCAGTACTTC
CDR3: CASSFLQRGGYEQYF

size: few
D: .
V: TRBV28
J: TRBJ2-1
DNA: TGTGCCAGCAGCCCCAACCTCAGGGGAAATGAGCAGTTCTTC
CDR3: CASSPNLRGNEQFF

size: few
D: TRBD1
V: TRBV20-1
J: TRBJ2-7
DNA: TGCAGTGCTAGGGGGACAGGGGGGCGCTACGAGCAGTACTTC
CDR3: CSARGTGGRYEQYF

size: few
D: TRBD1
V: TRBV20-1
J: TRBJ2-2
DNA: TGCAGTGCTGACAGGGGTGCCGGGGAGCTGTTTTTT
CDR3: CSADRGAGELFF

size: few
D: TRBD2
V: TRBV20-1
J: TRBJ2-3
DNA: TGCAGTGTGCACCCGGGACTAGCGGCTAATACAGATACGCAGTATTTT
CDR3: CSVHPGLAANTDTQYF

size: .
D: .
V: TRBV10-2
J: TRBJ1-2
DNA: TGCGCCAGCAGTGCGAGACACGCTAGGGCGGATGGCTACACCTTC
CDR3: CASSARHARADGYTF